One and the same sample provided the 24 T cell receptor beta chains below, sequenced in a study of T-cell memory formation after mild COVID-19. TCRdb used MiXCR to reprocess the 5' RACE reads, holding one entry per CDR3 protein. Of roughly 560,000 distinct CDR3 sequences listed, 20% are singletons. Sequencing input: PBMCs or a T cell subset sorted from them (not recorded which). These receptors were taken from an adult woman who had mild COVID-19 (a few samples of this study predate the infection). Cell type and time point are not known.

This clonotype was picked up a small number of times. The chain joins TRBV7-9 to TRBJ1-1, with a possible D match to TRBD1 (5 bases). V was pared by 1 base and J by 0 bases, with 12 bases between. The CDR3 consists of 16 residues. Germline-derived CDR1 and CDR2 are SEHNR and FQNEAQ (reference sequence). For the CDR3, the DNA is TGTGCCAGCAGCTTAGGCATGACAGCCATGAACACTGAAGCTTTCTTT. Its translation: CASSLGMTAMNTEAFF.

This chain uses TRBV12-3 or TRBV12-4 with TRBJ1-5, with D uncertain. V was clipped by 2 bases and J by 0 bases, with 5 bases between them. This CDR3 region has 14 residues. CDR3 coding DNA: TGTGCCAGCAGTTTAAGGCATAGCAATCAGCCCCAGCATTTT. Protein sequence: CASSLRHSNQPQHF.

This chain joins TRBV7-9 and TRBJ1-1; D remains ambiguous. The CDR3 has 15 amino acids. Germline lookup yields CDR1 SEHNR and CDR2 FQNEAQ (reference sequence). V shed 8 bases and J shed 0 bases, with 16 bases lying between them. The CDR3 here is CASAAGQYMNTEAFF. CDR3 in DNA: TGTGCCAGCGCGGCAGGCCAGTACATGAACACTGAAGCTTTCTTT.

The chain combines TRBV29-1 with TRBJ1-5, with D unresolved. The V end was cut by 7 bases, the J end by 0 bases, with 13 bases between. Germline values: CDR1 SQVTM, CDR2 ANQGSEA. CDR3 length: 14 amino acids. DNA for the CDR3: TGCAGCGCCCAGTTCAGTTATAGCAATCAGCCCCAGCATTTT. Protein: CSAQFSYSNQPQHF.

The chain's CDR3 is CASSPPRSYEQYF. CDR3 DNA sequence: TGCGCCAGCAGCCCGCCTAGATCCTACGAGCAGTACTTC. The chain is built from TRBV4-1 and TRBJ2-7; D is unresolved. Trimming took 4 bases from V and 1 from J, leaving 8 bases between them. The CDR3 sequence is 13 residues long. The germline V gene encodes CDR1 MGHRA and CDR2 YSYEKL.

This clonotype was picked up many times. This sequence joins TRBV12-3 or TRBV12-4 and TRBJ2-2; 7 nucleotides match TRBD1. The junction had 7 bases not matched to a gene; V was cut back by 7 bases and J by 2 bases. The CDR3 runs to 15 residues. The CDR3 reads CASTLTGSNTGELFF. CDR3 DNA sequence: TGTGCCAGCACCCTGACAGGGTCCAACACCGGGGAGCTGTTTTTT.

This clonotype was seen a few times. The CDR3: CASGGALYTGELFF. The CDR3 DNA sequence: TGTGCCAGCGGAGGGGCCCTTTACACCGGGGAGCTGTTTTTT. This sequence joins TRBV5-6 and TRBJ2-2; the D gene is possibly TRBD2 (6 bases). CDR3 length: 14 residues. Trimming took off 7 bases at V and 3 bases at J, with 13 bases between the two ends. From germline, CDR1 is SGHDT and CDR2 YYEEEE.

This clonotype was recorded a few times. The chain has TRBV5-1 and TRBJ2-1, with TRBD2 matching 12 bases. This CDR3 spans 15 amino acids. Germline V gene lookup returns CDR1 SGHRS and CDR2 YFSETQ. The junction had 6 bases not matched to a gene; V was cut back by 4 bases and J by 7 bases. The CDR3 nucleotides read TGCGCCAGCAGCCCGCCTAGCGGGAGGGTTAATGAGCAGTTCTTC. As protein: CASSPPSGRVNEQFF. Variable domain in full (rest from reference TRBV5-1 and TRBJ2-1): KAGVTQTPRYLIKTRGQQVTLSCSPISGHRSVSWYQQTPGQGLQFLFEYFSETQRNKGNFPGRFSGRQFSNSRSEMNVSTLELGDSALYLCASSPPSGRVNEQFFGPGTRLTVL.

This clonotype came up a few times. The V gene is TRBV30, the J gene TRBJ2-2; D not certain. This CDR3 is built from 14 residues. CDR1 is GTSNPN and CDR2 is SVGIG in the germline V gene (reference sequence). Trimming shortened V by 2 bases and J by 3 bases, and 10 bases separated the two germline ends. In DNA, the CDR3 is TGTGCCTGGAGTCACGGGTTAGACACCGGGGAGCTGTTTTTT. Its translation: CAWSHGLDTGELFF.

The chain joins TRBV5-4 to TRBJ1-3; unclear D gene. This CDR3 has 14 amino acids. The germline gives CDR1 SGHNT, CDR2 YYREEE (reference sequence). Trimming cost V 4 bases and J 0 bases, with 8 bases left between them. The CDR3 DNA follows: TGTGCCAGCAGCCGGGAGAGCTCTGGAAACACCATATATTTT. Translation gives CASSRESSGNTIYF.

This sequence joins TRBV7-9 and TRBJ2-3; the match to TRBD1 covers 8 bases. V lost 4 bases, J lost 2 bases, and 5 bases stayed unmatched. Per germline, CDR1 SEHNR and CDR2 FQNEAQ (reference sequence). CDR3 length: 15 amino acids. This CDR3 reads CASSSDRELTDTQYF. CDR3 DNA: TGTGCCAGCAGCTCGGACAGGGAACTCACAGATACGCAGTATTTT.

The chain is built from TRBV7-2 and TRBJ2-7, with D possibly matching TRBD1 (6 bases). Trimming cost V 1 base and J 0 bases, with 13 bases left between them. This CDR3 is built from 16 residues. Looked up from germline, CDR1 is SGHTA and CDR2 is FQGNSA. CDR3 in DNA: TGTGCCAGCAGCTTAGATACCGGACAGAGCTCCTACGAGCAGTACTTC. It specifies CASSLDTGQSSYEQYF.

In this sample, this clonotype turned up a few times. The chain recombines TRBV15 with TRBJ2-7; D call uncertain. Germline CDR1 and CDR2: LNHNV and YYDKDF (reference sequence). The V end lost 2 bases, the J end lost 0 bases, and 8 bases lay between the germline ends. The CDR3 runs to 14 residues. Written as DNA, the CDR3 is TGTGCCACCAGCAGACCCCAGGACTCCTACGAGCAGTACTTC. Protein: CATSRPQDSYEQYF.

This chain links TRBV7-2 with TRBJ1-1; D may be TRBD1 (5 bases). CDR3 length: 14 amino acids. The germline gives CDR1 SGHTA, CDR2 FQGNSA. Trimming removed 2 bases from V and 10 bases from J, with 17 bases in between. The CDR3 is CASSLSDTPLRAFF. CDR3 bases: TGTGCCAGCAGCTTATCGGACACCCCCCTGAGAGCTTTCTTT.

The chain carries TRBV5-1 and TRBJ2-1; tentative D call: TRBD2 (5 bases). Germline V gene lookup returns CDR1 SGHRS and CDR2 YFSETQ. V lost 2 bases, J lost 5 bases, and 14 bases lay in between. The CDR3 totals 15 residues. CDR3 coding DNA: TGCGCCAGCAGCTTCGGTGGGGAGCGTAACAATGAGCAGTTCTTC. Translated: CASSFGGERNNEQFF.

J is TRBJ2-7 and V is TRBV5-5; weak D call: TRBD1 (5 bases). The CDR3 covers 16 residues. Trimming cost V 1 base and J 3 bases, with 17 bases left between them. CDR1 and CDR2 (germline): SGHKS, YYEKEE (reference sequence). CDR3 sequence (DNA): TGTGCCAGCAGCTTGCACAGGACCGACCTCGGCTACGAGCAGTACTTC. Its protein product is CASSLHRTDLGYEQYF.

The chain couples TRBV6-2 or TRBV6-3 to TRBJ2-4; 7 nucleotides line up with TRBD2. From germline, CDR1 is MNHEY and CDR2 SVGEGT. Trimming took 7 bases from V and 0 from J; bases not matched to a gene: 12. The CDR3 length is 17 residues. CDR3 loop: CASMMGRGTIAKNIQYF. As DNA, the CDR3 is TGTGCCAGCATGATGGGGAGGGGAACCATAGCCAAAAACATTCAGTACTTC.

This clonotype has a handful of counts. This chain's CDR3 is CASSVTSGTTDTQYF. Here the CDR3 DNA reads TGTGCCAGCAGCGTGACTAGCGGGACCACAGATACGCAGTATTTT. The chain combines TRBV7-3 with TRBJ2-3; TRBD2 agrees at 11 bases. There are 15 residues in the CDR3. Germline V gene data show CDR1 as SGHTA and CDR2 as FQGTGA. V was pared by 5 bases and J by 2 bases, with 3 bases of the junction left unmatched.

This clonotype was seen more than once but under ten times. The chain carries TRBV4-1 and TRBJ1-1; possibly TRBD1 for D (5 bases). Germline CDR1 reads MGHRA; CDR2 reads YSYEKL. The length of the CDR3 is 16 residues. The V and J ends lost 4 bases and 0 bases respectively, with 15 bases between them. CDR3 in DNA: TGCGCCAGCAGCCCCTCGGGGGGAGGGATGAACACTGAAGCTTTCTTT. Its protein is CASSPSGGGMNTEAFF.

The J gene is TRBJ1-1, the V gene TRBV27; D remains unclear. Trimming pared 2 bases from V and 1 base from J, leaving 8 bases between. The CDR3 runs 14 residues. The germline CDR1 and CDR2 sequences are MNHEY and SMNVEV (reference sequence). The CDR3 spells CASSLDAGNTEAFF. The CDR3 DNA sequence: TGTGCCAGCAGTTTAGATGCAGGGAACACTGAAGCTTTCTTT.

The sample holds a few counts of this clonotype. The DNA for the CDR3 is TGTGCCATCAGCGGAGGGACTAGCGGGTTCACAGATACGCAGTATTTT. Translation: CAISGGTSGFTDTQYF. The chain couples TRBV10-3 to TRBJ2-3, with 12 positions matching TRBD2. Trimming at V came to 6 bases and at J to 2 bases, leaving 6 bases not matched to a gene. This CDR3 comprises 16 residues. Germline CDR1 and CDR2: ENHRY and SYGVKD.

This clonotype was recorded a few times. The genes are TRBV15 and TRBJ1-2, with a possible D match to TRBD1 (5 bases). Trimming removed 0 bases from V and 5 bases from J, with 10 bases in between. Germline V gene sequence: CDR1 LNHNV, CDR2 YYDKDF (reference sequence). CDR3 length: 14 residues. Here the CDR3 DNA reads TGTGCCACCAGCAGAGATAAGGGGTGGTATGGCTACACCTTC. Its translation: CATSRDKGWYGYTF.

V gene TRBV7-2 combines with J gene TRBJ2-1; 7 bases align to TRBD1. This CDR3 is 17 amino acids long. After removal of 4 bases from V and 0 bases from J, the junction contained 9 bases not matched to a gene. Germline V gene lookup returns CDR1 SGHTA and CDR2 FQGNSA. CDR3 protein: CASSWSQGDSSYNEQFF. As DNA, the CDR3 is TGTGCCAGCAGCTGGAGCCAGGGGGACAGCTCCTACAATGAGCAGTTCTTC.

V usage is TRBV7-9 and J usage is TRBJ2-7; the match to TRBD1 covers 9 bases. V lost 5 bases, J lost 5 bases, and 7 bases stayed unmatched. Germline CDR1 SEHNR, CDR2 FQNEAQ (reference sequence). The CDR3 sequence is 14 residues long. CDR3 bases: TGTGCCAGCAGCCCATCGACAGGGGGGCACGAGCAGTACTTC. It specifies CASSPSTGGHEQYF.